These 2 T cell receptor beta chains were all obtained from the same sample, sequenced in a study of regulatory T cells in long-lasting Graves disease. Time point here: newly diagnosed GD, antithyroid drugs for less than 3 months. Extracted RNA from PBMCs served as the source of the TCR library. Assembly of TCR beta libraries relied on iRepertoire HTBI primers together with Arm-PCR of CDR3 regions. TCRdb recomputed calls from the multiplex PCR reads with MiXCR, one row per CDR3 protein. This repertoire shows a few hundred thousand distinct CDR3 sequences, approximately 13% found once; its top ten account for over 7.5%. The sample was also linked to a second study, of T cells in Graves' hyperthyroidism and ophthalmopathy.

The starting material was peripheral blood mononuclear cells (PBMCs), obtained at new diagnosis, from a patient treated with antithyroid drugs. Receptor source: a man under 40 with Graves disease.

This clonotype was seen repeatedly, ten times or more. This rearrangement joins TRBV5-1 to TRBJ1-4; TRBD1 matches 7 bases. Trimming took 4 bases from V and 7 from J; bases not matched to a gene: 10. Looked up from germline, CDR1 is SGHRS and CDR2 is YFSETQ. The CDR3 is 15 amino acids. CDR3 loop: CASSERQGPGEKLFF. CDR3 in DNA: TGCGCCAGCAGCGAAAGACAGGGTCCGGGTGAAAAACTGTTTTTT.

This clonotype was recorded at least ten times. V and J are TRBV15 and TRBJ2-5, with TRBD2 identical over 7 bases. The V gene end was trimmed by 5 bases and the J gene end by 4 bases; junction bases not matched to a gene: 4. The V gene's germline CDR1 is LNHNV and CDR2 YYDKDF (reference sequence). The CDR3 is made up of 13 amino acids. CDR3 region: CATSGIAGETQYF. Here the CDR3 DNA reads TGTGCCACCAGCGGGATAGCGGGAGAGACCCAGTACTTC. The variable domain in full, completed from reference TRBV15 and TRBJ2-5, reads DAMVIQNPRYQVTQFGKPVTLSCSQTLNHNVMYWYQQKSSQAPKLLFHYYDKDFNNEADTPDNFQSRRPNTSFCFLDIRSPGLGDTAMYLCATSGIAGETQYFGPGTRLLVL.